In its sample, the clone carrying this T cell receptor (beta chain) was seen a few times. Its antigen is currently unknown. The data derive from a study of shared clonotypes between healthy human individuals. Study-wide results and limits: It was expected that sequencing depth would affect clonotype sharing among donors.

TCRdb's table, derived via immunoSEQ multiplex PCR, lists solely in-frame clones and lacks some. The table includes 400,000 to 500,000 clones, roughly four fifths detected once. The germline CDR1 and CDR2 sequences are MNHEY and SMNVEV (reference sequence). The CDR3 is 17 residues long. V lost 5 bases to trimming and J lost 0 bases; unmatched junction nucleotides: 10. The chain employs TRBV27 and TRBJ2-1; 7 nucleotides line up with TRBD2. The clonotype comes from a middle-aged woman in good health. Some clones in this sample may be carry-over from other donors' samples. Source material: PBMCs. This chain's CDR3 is CASSLIGGSGSYNEQFF. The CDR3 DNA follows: TGTGCCAGCAGTCTTATCGGGGGGTCGGGCTCCTACAATGAGCAGTTCTTC.